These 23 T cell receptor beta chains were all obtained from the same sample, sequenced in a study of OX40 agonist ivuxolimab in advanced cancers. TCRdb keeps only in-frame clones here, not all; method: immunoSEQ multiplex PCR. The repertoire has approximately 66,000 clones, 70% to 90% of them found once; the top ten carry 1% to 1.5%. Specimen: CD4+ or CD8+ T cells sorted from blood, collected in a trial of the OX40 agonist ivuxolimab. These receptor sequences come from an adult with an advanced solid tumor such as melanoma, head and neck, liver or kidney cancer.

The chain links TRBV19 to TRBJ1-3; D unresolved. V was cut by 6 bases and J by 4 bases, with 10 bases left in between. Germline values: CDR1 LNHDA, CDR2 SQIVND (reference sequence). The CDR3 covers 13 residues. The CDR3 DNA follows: TGTGCCAGTAGCCCCCCGACCGGAAACACCATATATTTT. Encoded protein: CASSPPTGNTIYF.

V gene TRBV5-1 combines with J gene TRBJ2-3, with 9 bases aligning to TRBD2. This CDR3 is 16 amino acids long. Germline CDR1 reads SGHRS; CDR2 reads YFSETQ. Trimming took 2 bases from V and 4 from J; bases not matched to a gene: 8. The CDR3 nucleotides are TGCGCCAGCAGCTTACAGCGGGGGGCGGGTTCAGATACGCAGTATTTT. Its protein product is CASSLQRGAGSDTQYF.

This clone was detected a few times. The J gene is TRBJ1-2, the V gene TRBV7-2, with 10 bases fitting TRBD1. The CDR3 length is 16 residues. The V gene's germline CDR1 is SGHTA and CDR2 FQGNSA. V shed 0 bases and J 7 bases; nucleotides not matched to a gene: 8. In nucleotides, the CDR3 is TGTGCCAGCAGCTTAGCGTTTTCGGGACAGGGGTCTGGCTACACCTTC. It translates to CASSLAFSGQGSGYTF.

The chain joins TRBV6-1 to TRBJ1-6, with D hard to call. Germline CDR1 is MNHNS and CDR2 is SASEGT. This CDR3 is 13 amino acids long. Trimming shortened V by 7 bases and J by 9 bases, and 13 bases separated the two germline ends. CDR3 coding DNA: TGTGCCAGCACACCCGACTTGGGTTCACCCCTCCACTTT. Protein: CASTPDLGSPLHF.

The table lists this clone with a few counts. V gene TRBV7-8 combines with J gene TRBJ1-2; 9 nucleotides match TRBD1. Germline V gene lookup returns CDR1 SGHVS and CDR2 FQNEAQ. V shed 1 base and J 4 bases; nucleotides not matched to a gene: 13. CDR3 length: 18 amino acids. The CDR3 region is CASSLVGTGGRDSYGYTF. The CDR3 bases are TGTGCCAGCAGCTTAGTTGGTACAGGGGGCCGAGATTCCTATGGCTACACCTTC.

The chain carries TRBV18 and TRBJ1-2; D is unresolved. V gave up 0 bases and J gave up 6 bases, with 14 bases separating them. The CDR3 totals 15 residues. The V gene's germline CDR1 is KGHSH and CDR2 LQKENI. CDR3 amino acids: CASSPPRADVNGYTF. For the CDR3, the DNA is TGTGCCAGCTCACCACCGAGGGCGGACGTGAATGGCTACACCTTC.

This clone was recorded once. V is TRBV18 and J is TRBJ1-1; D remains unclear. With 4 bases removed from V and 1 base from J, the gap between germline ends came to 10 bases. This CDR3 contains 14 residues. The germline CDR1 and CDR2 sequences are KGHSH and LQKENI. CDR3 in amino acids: CASSQGQKNTEAFF. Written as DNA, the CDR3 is TGTGCCAGCTCACAGGGTCAGAAGAACACTGAAGCTTTCTTT. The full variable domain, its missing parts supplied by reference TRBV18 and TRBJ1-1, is NAGVMQNPRHLVRRRGQEARLRCSPMKGHSHVYWYRQLPEEGLKFMVYLQKENIIDESGMPKERFSAEFPKEGPSILRIQQVVRGDSAAYFCASSQGQKNTEAFFGQGTRLTVV.

The CDR3 DNA is TGTGCCAGCAGTTTATCAAGGCGGGGGCGAAGCTACACCTTC. It encodes CASSLSRRGRSYTF. The chain has TRBV27 and TRBJ1-2; possible D gene TRBD1, 6 bases. The CDR3 is made up of 14 amino acids. V was trimmed by 0 bases and J by 9 bases, leaving 14 bases between them. CDR1 is MNHEY and CDR2 is SMNVEV in the germline V gene (reference sequence).

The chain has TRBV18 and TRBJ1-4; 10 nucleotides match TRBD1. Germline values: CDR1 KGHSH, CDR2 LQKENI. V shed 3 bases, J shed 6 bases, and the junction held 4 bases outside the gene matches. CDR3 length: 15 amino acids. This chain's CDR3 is CASSPRTGGDEKLFF. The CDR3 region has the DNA TGTGCCAGCTCACCGAGGACAGGGGGAGATGAAAAACTGTTTTTT.

In nucleotides, the CDR3 is TGCGCCAGCAGCTTGGTTGCGGGGACAGGGGCCTACGAGCAGTACTTC. Encoded protein: CASSLVAGTGAYEQYF. The rearrangement links TRBV5-1 to TRBJ2-7, with 10 bases lining up with TRBD1. V was pared by 0 bases and J by 2 bases, with 5 bases of the junction left unmatched. This CDR3 has 16 amino acids. Germline CDR1 is SGHRS and CDR2 is YFSETQ.

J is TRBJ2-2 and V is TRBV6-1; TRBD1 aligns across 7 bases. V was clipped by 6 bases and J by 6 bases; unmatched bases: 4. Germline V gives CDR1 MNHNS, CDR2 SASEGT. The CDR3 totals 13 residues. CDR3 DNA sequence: TGTGCCAGCAGGGCACAGGGGCCCGGGGAGCTGTTTTTT. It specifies CASRAQGPGELFF.

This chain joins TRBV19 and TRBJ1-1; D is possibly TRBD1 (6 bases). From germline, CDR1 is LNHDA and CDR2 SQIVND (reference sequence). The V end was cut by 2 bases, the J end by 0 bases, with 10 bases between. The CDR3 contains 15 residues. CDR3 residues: CASSIMDRMNTEAFF. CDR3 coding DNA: TGTGCCAGTAGTATAATGGACAGAATGAACACTGAAGCTTTCTTT.

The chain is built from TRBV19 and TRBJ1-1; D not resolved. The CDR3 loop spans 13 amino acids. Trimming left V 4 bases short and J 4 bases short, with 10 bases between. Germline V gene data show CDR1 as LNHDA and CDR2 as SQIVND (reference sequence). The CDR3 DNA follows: TGTGCCAGTAGTACAGGAAGGAGCACTGAAGCTTTCTTT. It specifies CASSTGRSTEAFF. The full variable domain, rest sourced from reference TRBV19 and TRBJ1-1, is DGGITQSPKYLFRKEGQNVTLSCEQNLNHDAMYWYRQDPGQGLRLIYYSQIVNDFQKGDIAEGYSVSREKKESFPLTVTSAQKNPTAFYLCASSTGRSTEAFFGQGTRLTVV.

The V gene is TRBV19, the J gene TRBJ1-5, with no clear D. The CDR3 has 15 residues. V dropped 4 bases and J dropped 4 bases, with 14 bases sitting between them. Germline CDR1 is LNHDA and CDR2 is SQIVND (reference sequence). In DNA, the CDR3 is TGTGCCAGTAGTAGGAACCCCCGAGGGAATCAGCCCCAGCATTTT. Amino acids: CASSRNPRGNQPQHF.

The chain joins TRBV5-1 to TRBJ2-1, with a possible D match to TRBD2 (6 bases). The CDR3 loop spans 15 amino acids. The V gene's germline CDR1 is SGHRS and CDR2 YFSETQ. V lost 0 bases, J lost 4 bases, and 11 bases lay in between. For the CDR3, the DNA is TGCGCCAGCAGCTTGGGCGGGGAACGGTACAATGAGCAGTTCTTC. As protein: CASSLGGERYNEQFF.

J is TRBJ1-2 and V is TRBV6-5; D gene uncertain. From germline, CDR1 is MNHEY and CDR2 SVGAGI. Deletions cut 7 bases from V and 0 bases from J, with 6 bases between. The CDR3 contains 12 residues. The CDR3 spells CASKLANYGYTF. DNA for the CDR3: TGTGCCAGCAAACTGGCTAACTATGGCTACACCTTC.

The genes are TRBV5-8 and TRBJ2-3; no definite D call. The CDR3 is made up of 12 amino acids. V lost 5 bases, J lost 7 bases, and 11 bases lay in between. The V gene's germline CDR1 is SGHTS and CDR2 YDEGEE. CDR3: CASSFQRYTQYF. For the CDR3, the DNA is TGTGCCAGCAGTTTTCAGAGATATACGCAGTATTTT.

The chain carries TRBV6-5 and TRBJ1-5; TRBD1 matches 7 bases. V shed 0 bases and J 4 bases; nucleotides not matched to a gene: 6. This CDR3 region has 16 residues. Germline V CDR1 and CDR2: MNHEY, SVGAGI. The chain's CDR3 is CASSYSGGSGNQPQHF. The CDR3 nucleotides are TGTGCCAGCAGTTACTCAGGGGGCTCGGGTAATCAGCCCCAGCATTTT.

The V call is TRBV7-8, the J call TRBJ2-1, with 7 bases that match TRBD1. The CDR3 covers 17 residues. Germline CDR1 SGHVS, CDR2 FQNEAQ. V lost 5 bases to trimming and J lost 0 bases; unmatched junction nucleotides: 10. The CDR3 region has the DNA TGTGCCAGCAGCCGGCACAGGGGATCAGTCTCCTACAATGAGCAGTTCTTC. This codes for CASSRHRGSVSYNEQFF.

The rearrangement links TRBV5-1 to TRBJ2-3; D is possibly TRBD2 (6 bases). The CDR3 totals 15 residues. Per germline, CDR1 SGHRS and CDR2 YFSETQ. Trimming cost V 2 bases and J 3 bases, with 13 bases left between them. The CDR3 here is CASSFGESGTDTQYF. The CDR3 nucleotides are TGCGCCAGCAGCTTCGGGGAAAGCGGGACAGATACGCAGTATTTT.

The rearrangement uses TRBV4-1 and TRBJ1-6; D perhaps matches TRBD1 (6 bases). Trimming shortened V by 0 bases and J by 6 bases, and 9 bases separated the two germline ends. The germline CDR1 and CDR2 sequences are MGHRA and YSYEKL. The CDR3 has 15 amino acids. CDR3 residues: CASSQDTGLNSPLHF. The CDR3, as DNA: TGCGCCAGCAGCCAAGATACAGGGCTTAATTCACCCCTCCACTTT.

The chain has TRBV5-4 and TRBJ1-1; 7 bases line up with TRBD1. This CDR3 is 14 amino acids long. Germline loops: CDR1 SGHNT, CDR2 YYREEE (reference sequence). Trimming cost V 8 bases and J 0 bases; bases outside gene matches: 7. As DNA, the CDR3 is TGTGCCAGTACGACAGGGACCATGAACACTGAAGCTTTCTTT. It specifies CASTTGTMNTEAFF.

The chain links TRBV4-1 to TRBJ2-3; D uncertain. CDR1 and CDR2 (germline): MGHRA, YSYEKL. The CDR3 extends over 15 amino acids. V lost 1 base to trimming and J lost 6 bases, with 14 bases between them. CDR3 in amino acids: CASSQVAPQTDTQYF. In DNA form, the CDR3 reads TGCGCCAGCAGCCAAGTCGCCCCTCAGACGGATACGCAGTATTTT.